This TCR beta chain was retrieved from a study of T cell responses to AZD1222 COVID-19 vaccine (dated by TCRdb to the early 2020s). General notes on the study: AZD1222 recipients whose second dose came at about 4 weeks and those whose second dose came at about 12 weeks were combined into one group, since spike-specific TCR depth and breadth did not differ between the two schedules. Trial participants were enrolled into age subgroups of 18-55, 56-69 and 70-plus years, which contained approximately 150, 28 and 58 TCR-sequenced participants, respectively. TCR sequencing was performed for about 250 trial participants, of whom about 210 were given two doses of AZD1222 and 26 were given two doses of MenACWY control vaccine. Summary of the overall study and its limitations: No day 14 peak-response samples were available, so repertoires were characterized only after the peak T cell response. Reportedly, almost half of the unique spike-specific TCRs recognized epitopes lying outside the regions that are mutated in the B.1.351 and B.1.1.7 variants. Conclusions about previously exposed vaccinees are limited, since just 6 or 7 AZD1222 recipients were seropositive for SARS-CoV-2 at baseline. Most participants were white British and females outnumbered males, and the authors suggested that clonal diversity may have been underestimated. After two AZD1222 doses, both the breadth and the depth of spike-specific TCRs were significantly higher than at day 0 and than in MenACWY recipients. The 56-69-year group was small, and its depth increase did not reach significance, likely because of low power. Vaccine-associated CD4 TCRs spanned the whole spike protein, with dominant responses in regions 160-218 and 743-854.

The time point label corresponds to: baseline before first vaccination. The vaccinee samples were drawn from two UK trials, COV001 and COV002, one of which was a single-blind randomized controlled phase 2/3 trial testing AZD1222 (ChAdOx1 nCoV-19) in healthy adults. For TCRbeta chain sequencing, PBMC samples from trial participants were taken at day 0 and at day 28 after the second dose. The CDR3 goes from the cysteine to the phenylalanine over 13 residues. The CDR3 DNA has 39 bases and is translated from base 1. Between the V and J ends, shortened by 7 bases and 4 bases respectively, the junction contains 13 bases. Taken from the germline V gene, the CDR1 and CDR2 loops are MNHEY and SVGAGI. The CDR3 regions of human TCRbeta chains were analyzed by immunosequencing. The source study handled its data this way. Repertoire TCRs were matched against a reference library of SARS-CoV-2-specific TCRs generated with the MIRA antigen-specificity platform. Breadth was defined as the fraction of unique TCRs that were SARS-CoV-2-associated, and depth was defined as the fraction of total T cells that were SARS-CoV-2-associated. Each spike-specific TCR was assigned to its reactive spike region and to a CD4 or CD8 class using the MIRA data. Log10-transformed breadth and depth values were compared by one-way ANOVA with Sidak's multiple comparisons tests. TCRdb stores this immuneACCESS table with in-frame sequences only. Part of the clones is absent; in the studies checked, under half of the shortfall reflects unresolved V genes, and no reason is known for the rest. V and J calls and clone size are copied from that table; D and trimming were computed from the DNA. The sample profile shows 95,000 to 150,000 clones; approximately 89% of them were found once. Jointly, the top ten make up approximately 5% of the sample.

This clone came up once. Its antigen remains undetermined. Within one base of it there is no much larger clone, and no base qualities were kept. The clonotype comes from an adult in good health. Sequences were derived from peripheral blood, sampled on day 0 of AZD1222 vaccination. The chain uses TRBV6-5 and TRBJ1-2, with TRBD1 tentatively as D gene (6 bases match). The nucleotides read TGTGCCAGCACCCGGACAGCAGGCTATGGCTACACCTTC. This sequence encodes CASTRTAGYGYTF.